This entry lists 17 T cell receptor beta chains sequenced from one sample in a study of blood T cell repertoires in COVID-19. Data came from immunoSEQ multiplex PCR; TCRdb stores just in-frame clones and leaves some out. The sample lists 70,000 to 90,000 clones; approximately 83% were seen once. The sequenced material came from peripheral blood. Receptor source: a man in his sixties with acute or convalescent COVID-19.

The genes are TRBV23-1 and TRBJ2-3, with unresolved D. TRBV23-1 is an open reading frame whose function is uncertain. The length of the CDR3 is 12 residues. The V gene lost 1 base and the J gene lost 6 bases, with 5 bases spanning the gap. This chain's CDR3 is CASSQFRDTQYF. Written as DNA, the CDR3 is TGCGCCAGCAGTCAATTTCGGGATACGCAGTATTTT.

With regard to this clone: The junction differs from germline at one of its ends, possibly a read error. This sequence joins TRBV16 and TRBJ2-7, with 15 bases that match TRBD2. Germline-derived CDR1 and CDR2 are KGHSY and FQNENV. The CDR3 has 15 residues. The CDR3 sequence is CASSRTGLAGGSLDF. The CDR3 DNA is TGTGCCAGCAGCCGTACGGGACTAGCGGGAGGCTCTCTGGACTTC. The whole variable domain, remainder taken from reference TRBV16 and TRBJ2-7, is GEEVAQTPKHLVRGEGQKAKLYCAPIKGHSYVFWYQQVLKNEFKFLISFQNENVFDETGMPKERFSAKCLPNSPCSLEIQATKLEDSAVYFCASSRTGLAGGSLDFGPGTRLTVT.

The gene calls are TRBV7-2 and TRBJ2-7, with D tentatively TRBD1 (6 bases). Trimming removed 4 bases from V and 6 bases from J, with 16 bases in between. The CDR3 has 14 residues. Germline V gene lookup returns CDR1 SGHTA and CDR2 FQGNSA. This CDR3 is CASSSYRVSSEQYF. In nucleotides, the CDR3 is TGTGCCAGCAGCTCATACAGGGTCTCTAGCGAGCAGTACTTC.

The chain uses TRBV15 and TRBJ2-7; a possible D gene is TRBD2 (6 bases). In germline, CDR1 is LNHNV, CDR2 YYDKDF (reference sequence). The CDR3 loop spans 14 amino acids. V was pared by 4 bases and J by 6 bases, with 16 bases between. CDR3 bases: TGTGCCACCAGCAAGGAAGGAGGGAGAATCGAGCAGTACTTC. Translated: CATSKEGGRIEQYF.

The V and J genes are TRBV4-2 and TRBJ1-6, with a tentative D call TRBD1 (5 bases). The germline V gene has CDR1 LGHNA and CDR2 YNFKEQ. This CDR3 has 13 residues. The V and J ends lost 3 bases and 6 bases respectively, with 6 bases between them. CDR3 sequence: CASSQQGNSPLHF. CDR3 bases: TGTGCCAGCAGCCAGCAGGGTAATTCACCCCTCCACTTT.

The chain recombines TRBV29-1 with TRBJ2-3, with D possibly matching TRBD2 (6 bases). This CDR3 is built from 13 residues. V shed 7 bases and J shed 6 bases, with 17 bases lying between them. In germline, CDR1 is SQVTM, CDR2 ANQGSEA. CDR3 region: CSGGTYTHDTQYF. In nucleotides, the CDR3 is TGCAGCGGTGGGACTTATACACACGATACGCAGTATTTT.

This clone was found a few times. The V gene is TRBV4-3, the J gene TRBJ1-3, with a possible D match to TRBD1 (6 bases). The CDR3 has 14 amino acids. V dropped 4 bases and J dropped 0 bases, with 7 bases sitting between them. The germline gives CDR1 LGHNA, CDR2 YSLEER. CDR3 region: CASSLDSSGNTIYF. CDR3 in DNA: TGCGCCAGCAGCCTGGACAGCTCTGGAAACACCATATATTTT.

CDR3 loop: CASMDGAGGHNEQFF. CDR3 DNA: TGTGCCAGCATGGATGGGGCGGGGGGGCACAATGAGCAGTTCTTC. The chain couples TRBV6-5 to TRBJ2-1; 9 bases are a match to TRBD2. This CDR3 spans 15 amino acids. In germline, CDR1 is MNHEY, CDR2 SVGAGI. Trimming cost V 7 bases and J 5 bases; bases outside gene matches: 9.

A few counts support this clone. This chain links TRBV12-3 or TRBV12-4 with TRBJ2-1; tentative D call: TRBD2 (7 bases). The CDR3 is 12 amino acids. V was cut by 6 bases and J by 13 bases, with 16 bases left in between. For the CDR3, the DNA is TGTGCCAGCAGCCCGAGGCGGGGGCGACAGTTCTTC. Encoded protein: CASSPRRGRQFF.

This clone came up once. One end of the junction fails to match germline, which may point to a read error. The chain uses TRBV7-7 and TRBJ2-5, with 14 bases matching TRBD2. The CDR3 has 16 amino acids. Germline loops: CDR1 SSHAT, CDR2 FNYEAQ (reference sequence). In DNA, the CDR3 is TGTGCTAGCAGCTCCCGACTAGCGGGGGGGGCTGAGACCCAGTACTTC. Its protein is CASSSRLAGGAETQYF.

The CDR3: CATSRDLAGGYTF. Written as DNA, the CDR3 is TGTGCCACCAGCAGAGATCTGGCAGGGGGCTACACCTTC. The rearrangement joins TRBV15 to TRBJ1-2; tentative D call: TRBD1 (5 bases). Germline lookup yields CDR1 LNHNV and CDR2 YYDKDF (reference sequence). Trimming left V 0 bases short and J 8 bases short, with 10 bases between. This CDR3 is 13 amino acids long.

The chain has TRBV5-4 and TRBJ2-1; 8 bases line up with TRBD2. CDR3 length equals 16 residues. The ends lost 0 bases at V and 2 bases at J; junction bases unmatched: 4. In germline, CDR1 is SGHNT, CDR2 YYREEE (reference sequence). The CDR3 sequence is CASSLAGGGPYNEQFF. In DNA, the CDR3 is TGTGCCAGCAGCTTGGCCGGGGGGGGGCCCTACAATGAGCAGTTCTTC.

The chain has TRBV18 and TRBJ1-1; D is ambiguous. This CDR3 has 11 amino acids. Deletions cut 6 bases from V and 3 bases from J, with 5 bases between. CDR1 and CDR2 from the germline V gene are KGHSH and LQKENI. The CDR3 region is CASSPHTEAFF. The CDR3 bases are TGTGCCAGCTCCCCTCACACTGAAGCTTTCTTT.

This sequence joins TRBV11-3 and TRBJ2-1; maybe TRBD1 (6 bases). The CDR3 runs to 15 residues. Germline V CDR1 and CDR2: SGHNT, YENEEA. Between the trimmed V and J ends, which lost 3 bases and 7 bases, there was a span of 16 bases. This CDR3 is CASSFSRGQQNEQFF. CDR3 DNA: TGTGCCAGCAGCTTCTCCCGTGGACAGCAAAATGAGCAGTTCTTC.

The gene calls are TRBV19 and TRBJ2-1, with 10 bases fitting TRBD2. The CDR3 consists of 18 residues. Germline trimming cut 5 bases from V and 0 bases from J; bases unmatched to any gene: 10. Germline CDR1 and CDR2: LNHDA and SQIVND (reference sequence). CDR3 bases: TGTGCCAGTAGTTCGGGAGCTAGCGGGGGCCTCTCCTACAATGAGCAGTTCTTC. Its translation: CASSSGASGGLSYNEQFF.

The V gene is TRBV5-4, the J gene TRBJ2-1, with D uncertain. The CDR3 runs 12 residues. Trimming stripped 0 bases from V and 6 bases from J, with 4 bases between. Germline-derived CDR1 and CDR2 are SGHNT and YYREEE (reference sequence). CDR3 DNA: TGTGCCAGCAGCTTGGTATCCAATGAGCAGTTCTTC. Amino acids: CASSLVSNEQFF. Variable domain in full (rest from reference TRBV5-4 and TRBJ2-1): ETGVTQSPTHLIKTRGQQVTLRCSSQSGHNTVSWYQQALGQGPQFIFQYYREEENGRGNFPPRFSGLQFPNYSSELNVNALELDDSALYLCASSLVSNEQFFGPGTRLTVL.

V and J are TRBV15 and TRBJ1-5, with TRBD1 as a possible D gene (5 bases). With 7 bases removed from V and 5 bases from J, the gap between germline ends came to 15 bases. CDR1 and CDR2 from the germline V gene are LNHNV and YYDKDF (reference sequence). The CDR3 is 14 residues long. Here the CDR3 reads CATMGRGGHQPQHF. As DNA, the CDR3 is TGTGCCACCATGGGAAGGGGAGGCCATCAGCCCCAGCATTTT.